The rows below give T cell receptor beta chains drawn from one sample of a study of CD8 T cells in Susac syndrome. MiXCR, applied by TCRdb to the immunoSEQ multiplex PCR reads, yields one record per CDR3 protein. The sample has some 260,000 distinct CDR3 sequences, about 93% seen once; the top ten hold about 0.071%. The sequencing sample was made of CD4+ T cells from PBMCs. Every receptor here comes from a human donor with multiple sclerosis. CDR3s include the opening cysteine and the closing phenylalanine or tryptophan. The D gene is left open where the match is weak. Expanded clones are given a class, and other clones once, few, many or no size at all.

size	V	J	D	DNA	CDR3
.	TRBV30	TRBJ2-3	TRBD1	TGTGCCTGGAGCCTGGGACAGGCTAGCACAGATACGCAGTATTTT	CAWSLGQASTDTQYF
once	TRBV10-2	TRBJ1-3	.	TGCGCCAGCAGTGAGATTCTCGGAAACACCATATATTTT	CASSEILGNTIYF
.	TRBV20-1	TRBJ2-7	TRBD2	TGCAGTGCCATTAGCGGGCCTCCCTACGAGCAGTACTTC	CSAISGPPYEQYF
.	TRBV7-2	TRBJ2-2	TRBD2	TGTGCCAGCAGCTTAAGGCCAGCGGGGCCCACGAACACCGGGGAGCTGTTTTTT	CASSLRPAGPTNTGELFF
.	TRBV5-1	TRBJ2-1	.	TGCGCCAGCACCCGTGATCGTCAGGCTTCCTACAATGAGCAGTTCTTC	CASTRDRQASYNEQFF
once	TRBV20-1	TRBJ2-3	TRBD2	TGCAGTGCCGGGGTCGCACTAGCGGGCTCCACAGATACGCAGTATTTT	CSAGVALAGSTDTQYF
.	TRBV9	TRBJ2-4	.	TGTGCCAGCAGCGTTGGCAGCGACTGGGACATTCAGTACTTC	CASSVGSDWDIQYF
.	TRBV12-3/TRBV12-4	TRBJ1-6	.	TGTGCCAGCAGTTTCAGGTCAGGGCGATCACCCCTCCACTTT	CASSFRSGRSPLHF
.	TRBV12-3/TRBV12-4	TRBJ1-1	.	TGTGCCAGCCTCACATCCCTGAACACTGAAGCTTTCTTT	CASLTSLNTEAFF
.	TRBV27	TRBJ1-5	.	TGTGCCAGCAGTTTGTGGGGGGGCAATCAGCCCCAGCATTTT	CASSLWGGNQPQHF
.	TRBV4-1	TRBJ2-1	.	TGCGCCAGCAGCCTCCTACTAGGGGTCCGGGGCAATGAGCAGTTCTTC	CASSLLLGVRGNEQFF
.	TRBV5-6	TRBJ2-2	TRBD1	TGTGCCAGCAGCAGAAGGACAGGCGCGAACACCGGGGAGCTGTTTTTT	CASSRRTGANTGELFF
.	TRBV7-9	TRBJ1-5	TRBD1	TGTGCCAGCAGCCTATGGGGGACAGACAATCAGCCCCAGCATTTT	CASSLWGTDNQPQHF
.	TRBV29-1	TRBJ2-1	.	TGCAGCGCCGCCGAGGTAAATGAGCAGTTCTTC	CSAAEVNEQFF
.	TRBV7-8	TRBJ2-4	TRBD1	TGTGCCAGCAGCCCGAGGACAGGGCAAAACATTCAGTACTTC	CASSPRTGQNIQYF
.	TRBV19	TRBJ2-5	TRBD1	TGTGCCAGTAGTGCAGACAGGGCCGGGACCCAGTACTTC	CASSADRAGTQYF
.	TRBV3-1	TRBJ1-6	TRBD1	TGTGCCAGCAGCCAAGTGGACAGGGGTGGATCACCCCTCCACTTT	CASSQVDRGGSPLHF
.	TRBV2	TRBJ2-1	TRBD2	TGTGCCAGCAGCGAACAACCACCGGACCTAGCGGGGGAGTTCTTC	CASSEQPPDLAGEFF
.	TRBV7-9	TRBJ1-4	TRBD1	TGTGCCAGCAGCTTGGAAGGACAGGGCCCGGGGGAAAAACTGTTTTTT	CASSLEGQGPGEKLFF
.	TRBV28	TRBJ2-4	.	TGTGCCAGCAGTTGGACTCTGGACGGAAACATTCAGTACTTC	CASSWTLDGNIQYF
.	TRBV30	TRBJ1-1	TRBD1	TGTGCCTGGTCCGGGACAGGGTTTGTTGGTAACACTGAAGCTTTCTTT	CAWSGTGFVGNTEAFF
.	TRBV11-2	TRBJ2-7	.	TGTGCCAGCAGCGATGAGGTCCAGGGATGGTGGAGCTCCTACGAGCAGTACTTC	CASSDEVQGWWSSYEQYF
once	TRBV15	TRBJ2-5	TRBD1	TGTGCCACCAGCGAGAATATGGACAGGGCGGAGACCCAGTACTTC	CATSENMDRAETQYF
.	TRBV6-1	TRBJ2-7	.	TGTGCCAGCAGCGAAGGGGGGGCCTCGTTCTACGAGCAGTACTTC	CASSEGGASFYEQYF
.	TRBV11-2	TRBJ1-6	.	TGTGCCAGCAGCCCCGGACCGAGAAATTCACCCCTCCACTTT	CASSPGPRNSPLHF
once	TRBV20-1	TRBJ2-1	TRBD2	TGCAGTGCTAGACCTAGCGGGAGTTCATACAATGAGCAGTTCTTC	CSARPSGSSYNEQFF
.	TRBV15	TRBJ1-2	.	TGTGCCACCAGCAATTTGGACACCCTCTATGGCTACACCTTC	CATSNLDTLYGYTF
.	TRBV5-1	TRBJ2-7	TRBD1	TGCGCCAGCAGCCCTGACAGGGGGGAATACGAGCAGTACTTC	CASSPDRGEYEQYF
.	TRBV3-1	TRBJ1-2	.	TGTGCCAGCAGCCCGACTGCCCCTGTGGCGGGCTACACCTTC	CASSPTAPVAGYTF
.	TRBV20-1	TRBJ2-5	TRBD2	TGCAGTGCTGCTACGGGGGGTAGTAAAACCCAGTACTTC	CSAATGGSKTQYF
.	TRBV20-1	TRBJ2-2	.	TGCAGTGCTAGAGATCGGCCAGGGGCGGGCGGGGAGCTGTTTTTT	CSARDRPGAGGELFF
.	TRBV2	TRBJ1-1	.	TGTGCCAGCAGTGAAGTACAGGGCGACACTGAAGCTTTCTTT	CASSEVQGDTEAFF
.	TRBV9	TRBJ2-3	TRBD2	TGTGCCAGCAGCGTAGATGGGACTAGCGGGGATCTATCTAGCACAGATACGCAGTATTTT	CASSVDGTSGDLSSTDTQYF
.	TRBV3-1	TRBJ2-3	TRBD1	TGTGCCAGCAGCCATCCGCCCGGGACAGGGTCTATCGATACGCAGTATTTT	CASSHPPGTGSIDTQYF
few	TRBV5-4	TRBJ2-7	.	TGTGCCAGCAGCTTGGTGGCAGGGGCTTCCTACGAGCAGTACTTC	CASSLVAGASYEQYF
.	TRBV29-1	TRBJ2-2	TRBD2	TGCAGCGTTCGCCCTGGGGGGGCCGGGGAGCTGTTTTTT	CSVRPGGAGELFF
.	TRBV7-2	TRBJ2-1	TRBD2	TGTGCCAGCAGCACGGCCGGCGGGAGGGCCTACAATGAGCAGTTCTTC	CASSTAGGRAYNEQFF
.	TRBV29-1	TRBJ1-5	TRBD1	TGCAGCGTTTTATTCAGCCCCGGGACAGACAATCAGCCCCAGCATTTT	CSVLFSPGTDNQPQHF
.	TRBV18	TRBJ1-5	TRBD1	TGTGCCAGCTCACCCCGACAAAGTACGGGACAGGGGGGCGATCAGCCCCAGCATTTT	CASSPRQSTGQGGDQPQHF
.	TRBV30	TRBJ1-1	TRBD1	TGTGCCTGGAGGGGGACAGGGGAGTTCACTGAAGCTTTCTTT	CAWRGTGEFTEAFF
.	TRBV7-9	TRBJ1-1	.	TGTGCCAGCAGCACGCACACAGGGAAGGATGAAGCTTTCTTT	CASSTHTGKDEAFF
.	TRBV4-1	TRBJ2-1	.	TGCGCCAGCAGCCAACCGACAGCAAGCTCCTACAATGAGCAGTTCTTC	CASSQPTASSYNEQFF
.	TRBV3-1	TRBJ2-3	.	TGTGCCAGCAGCCTCCTCTACCCTGGGACCACAGATACGCAGTATTTT	CASSLLYPGTTDTQYF
.	TRBV6-1	TRBJ2-4	TRBD1	TGTGCCAGCAGTGGGACCGGGACAGTTTATAACATTCAGTACTTC	CASSGTGTVYNIQYF
.	TRBV7-9	TRBJ2-4	.	TGTGCCAGCAGTCTCGGGACATGGACAGCCGGCGAGAACATTCAGTACTTC	CASSLGTWTAGENIQYF
.	TRBV23-1	TRBJ2-1	.	TGCGCCAGCAAAACTTGCGGGACCTTGTACAATGAGCAGTTCTTC	CASKTCGTLYNEQFF
.	TRBV5-1	TRBJ2-6	.	TGCGCCAGCAGCTGGACGGTATCTGGGGCCAACGTCCTGACTTTC	CASSWTVSGANVLTF
once	TRBV23-1	TRBJ1-2	TRBD1	TGCGCCAGCAGTCAACGAGGACAGGTATCAAACTATGGCTACACCTTC	CASSQRGQVSNYGYTF
.	TRBV30	TRBJ1-2	TRBD1	TGTGCCTGGAGTGTGGACAGGGCTCTTGGCTACACCTTC	CAWSVDRALGYTF
.	TRBV9	TRBJ1-2	TRBD1	TGTGCCAGCAGCGGCCGGACAGGCGGTGGCTACACCTTC	CASSGRTGGGYTF
.	TRBV5-6	TRBJ2-1	TRBD1	TGTGCCAGCAGCTCAGGACAGGGCCACAATGAGCAGTTCTTC	CASSSGQGHNEQFF